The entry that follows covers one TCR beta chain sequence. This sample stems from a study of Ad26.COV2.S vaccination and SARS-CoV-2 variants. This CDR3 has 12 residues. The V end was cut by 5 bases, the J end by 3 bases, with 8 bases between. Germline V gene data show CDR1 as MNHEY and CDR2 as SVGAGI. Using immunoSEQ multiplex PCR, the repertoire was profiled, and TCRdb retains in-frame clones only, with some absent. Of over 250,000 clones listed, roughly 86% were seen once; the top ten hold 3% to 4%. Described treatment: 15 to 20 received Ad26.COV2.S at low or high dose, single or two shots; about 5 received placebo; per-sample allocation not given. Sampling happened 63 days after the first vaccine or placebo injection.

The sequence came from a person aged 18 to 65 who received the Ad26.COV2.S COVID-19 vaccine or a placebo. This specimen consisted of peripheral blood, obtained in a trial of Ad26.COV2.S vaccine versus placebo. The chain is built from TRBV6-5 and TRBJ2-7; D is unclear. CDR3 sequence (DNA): TGTGCCAGCAGTAAGCCTTACTACGAGCAGTACTTC. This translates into CASSKPYYEQYF.